The table lists the clone carrying this T cell receptor beta chain with a few counts. As yet, its antigen is unknown. This specimen belongs to a study of cytotoxic CD8 clonotypes in ibrutinib-treated CLL. As for the study in general: Productive templates averaged approximately 260,000 per sample, and productive rearrangements 90,000 to 100,000.

CDR1 is SGHRS and CDR2 is YFSETQ in the germline V gene. The CDR3 loop spans 15 amino acids. V trimming: 2 bases; J trimming: 7 bases; junction bases outside the gene matches: 7. Study outcomes and limitations: Clonality increased at ibrutinib response and stayed stable in sustained remission. At progression, however, it fell back toward baseline.

Measured with immunoSEQ multiplex PCR; TCRdb has only the in-frame clones, and not every one. Altogether about 120,000 clones are present, 58% being singletons, with the ten largest covering around a third. Here the sequenced sample was PBMCs, taken after 24 months of ibrutinib treatment. V and J are TRBV5-1 and TRBJ1-2, with TRBD1 identical over 11 bases. The clonotype originates from a human donor with chronic lymphocytic leukemia. CDR3: CASSFTGQGASGYTF. The CDR3 DNA sequence: TGCGCCAGCAGCTTTACCGGACAGGGGGCGTCTGGCTACACCTTC.